Each of the 21 T cell receptor beta chains below was sequenced from the same sample in a study of shared clonotypes between healthy human individuals. The protocol was immunoSEQ multiplex PCR, while the TCRdb copy is restricted to in-frame clones and leaves out a portion. The table includes some 740,000 clones, nearly 95% detected once. CD45RO-negative CD8 cells positively selected for CCR7 made up the naive population, which excluded terminally differentiated effector memory CD45RA+ cells. The sample consisted of naive CD8+ T cells sorted from blood. These receptors originate from a man aged 30 to 39 in good health.

This clone has just one count. V is TRBV7-9 and J is TRBJ1-4; D not certain. Germline V gene sequence: CDR1 SEHNR, CDR2 FQNEAQ (reference sequence). Trimming cost V 1 base and J 5 bases, with 20 bases left between them. The CDR3 has 18 residues. CDR3 sequence (DNA): TGTGCCAGCAGCTTAGACTATCCCGGGCGGACTGGCAATGAAAAACTGTTTTTT. Amino acid sequence: CASSLDYPGRTGNEKLFF.

This chain links TRBV7-9 with TRBJ1-1, with D uncertain. Looked up from germline, CDR1 is SEHNR and CDR2 is FQNEAQ (reference sequence). This CDR3 spans 14 amino acids. V was cut by 2 bases and J by 1 base, with 8 bases left in between. The CDR3 DNA sequence: TGTGCCAGCAGCTTATTCGGGGAGAACACTGAAGCTTTCTTT. Protein product: CASSLFGENTEAFF.

The chain joins TRBV4-1 to TRBJ2-7, with 8 nucleotides matching TRBD2. Germline V gene data show CDR1 as MGHRA and CDR2 as YSYEKL. The length of the CDR3 is 13 residues. V was pared by 4 bases and J by 3 bases, with 2 bases of the junction left unmatched. CDR3 loop: CASSPGGDYEQYF. The CDR3 DNA follows: TGCGCCAGCAGCCCGGGGGGGGACTACGAGCAGTACTTC.

A remark on this clone: In the same sample, other DNA sequences code for this CDR3. V is TRBV15 and J is TRBJ2-7; maybe TRBD2 (5 bases). CDR3 length: 12 amino acids. With 4 bases removed from V and 1 base from J, the gap between germline ends came to 5 bases. Germline-derived CDR1 and CDR2 are LNHNV and YYDKDF (reference sequence). The CDR3 nucleotides are TGTGCCACCAGCACGGGGTCCTACGAGCAGTACTTC. Translating gives CATSTGSYEQYF.

The J gene is TRBJ1-5, the V gene TRBV27; no clear D gene. The V gene lost 2 bases and the J gene lost 3 bases, with 14 bases spanning the gap. Germline V gene data show CDR1 as MNHEY and CDR2 as SMNVEV (reference sequence). The CDR3 is 16 amino acids. In DNA form, the CDR3 reads TGTGCCAGCAGTTTAAAGCCGGGATATAACAATCAGCCCCAGCATTTT. Encoded protein: CASSLKPGYNNQPQHF.

The chain couples TRBV7-3 to TRBJ2-1; D call uncertain. V was shortened by 5 bases and J by 7 bases, with 6 bases between the two germline ends. Germline CDR1 is SGHTA and CDR2 is FQGTGA. CDR3 length equals 11 residues. CDR3 sequence: CASSGTNEQFF. DNA of the CDR3: TGTGCCAGCAGCGGAACAAATGAGCAGTTCTTC.

The chain employs TRBV28 and TRBJ2-7, with D perhaps assigned TRBD1 or TRBD2 (5 bases each). This CDR3 is 14 amino acids long. Germline CDR1 and CDR2: MDHEN and SYDVKM. V shed 3 bases and J shed 5 bases, with 14 bases lying between them. Written as DNA, the CDR3 is TGTGCCAGCAGTTTCGGCAACCGGGGCCACGAGCAGTACTTC. Translating gives CASSFGNRGHEQYF.

This chain links TRBV7-9 with TRBJ2-7; 8 bases are a match to TRBD2. The CDR3 is 13 amino acids. J gave up 5 bases and V 5 bases, and 5 bases lay outside the gene matches. Germline assignment: CDR1 SEHNR and CDR2 FQNEAQ (reference sequence). CDR3 DNA sequence: TGTGCCAGCAGCGTTAGCGGGATCCACGAGCAGTACTTC. It is translated as CASSVSGIHEQYF.

This chain connects TRBV2 to TRBJ1-1; D ambiguous. V was shortened by 8 bases and J by 7 bases, with 11 bases between the two germline ends. In germline, CDR1 is SNHLY, CDR2 FYNNEI. The CDR3 runs to 11 residues. The CDR3 region is CASDLGGEAFF. The CDR3 nucleotides are TGTGCCAGCGACCTGGGCGGTGAAGCTTTCTTT.

This chain links TRBV27 with TRBJ2-3; possibly TRBD1 for D (6 bases). V lost 4 bases to trimming and J lost 0 bases, with 14 bases between them. The CDR3 sequence is 16 residues long. Germline CDR1 is MNHEY and CDR2 is SMNVEV (reference sequence). In DNA form, the CDR3 reads TGTGCCAGCAGTTCGTTCGGACAGTTTAGCACAGATACGCAGTATTTT. This gives the protein CASSSFGQFSTDTQYF.

The chain joins TRBV27 to TRBJ2-7; D is unresolved. Trimming left V 6 bases short and J 1 base short, with 16 bases between. The CDR3 length is 15 residues. CDR1 MNHEY and CDR2 SMNVEV come from the germline V gene (reference sequence). The CDR3 DNA sequence: TGTGCCAGCAGACTTCTAGGCTCAGGATCCTACGAGCAGTACTTC. Protein sequence: CASRLLGSGSYEQYF.

CDR3 protein: CASSLGGTAQPQHF. For the CDR3, the DNA is TGTGCCAGCAGCTTAGGGGGGACAGCTCAGCCCCAGCATTTT. This chain connects TRBV7-8 to TRBJ1-5; 7 positions match TRBD1. The CDR3 has 14 amino acids. With 1 base clipped from V and 6 bases from J, the junction kept 3 bases outside the gene matches. From germline, CDR1 is SGHVS and CDR2 FQNEAQ.

The chain has TRBV2 and TRBJ2-2; D gene ambiguous. There are 14 residues in the CDR3. Trimming removed 6 bases from V and 4 bases from J, with 12 bases in between. Germline V lookup: CDR1 SNHLY, CDR2 FYNNEI. The CDR3 sequence: CASRDWTVTGELFF. The CDR3 DNA is TGTGCCAGCAGAGATTGGACCGTCACCGGGGAGCTGTTTTTT.

The V call is TRBV19, the J call TRBJ1-5, with D hard to call. Trimming shortened V by 4 bases and J by 4 bases, and 5 bases separated the two germline ends. Looked up from germline, CDR1 is LNHDA and CDR2 is SQIVND (reference sequence). This CDR3 is 12 amino acids long. CDR3 in amino acids: CASSTDNQPQHF. The DNA for the CDR3 is TGTGCCAGTAGTACAGATAATCAGCCCCAGCATTTT.

This clone was seen once. V usage is TRBV30 and J usage is TRBJ2-1, with 7 bases aligning to TRBD2. CDR3 size: 12 residues. V shed 2 bases, J shed 7 bases, and the junction held 2 bases outside the gene matches. Germline-derived CDR1 and CDR2 are GTSNPN and SVGIG (reference sequence). The CDR3 region is CAWSWGGNEQFF. The CDR3 DNA reads as TGTGCCTGGAGTTGGGGGGGGAATGAGCAGTTCTTC.

The V gene is TRBV19, the J gene TRBJ2-1; TRBD2 matches 7 bases. V lost 7 bases, J lost 8 bases, and 14 bases stayed unmatched. Per germline, CDR1 LNHDA and CDR2 SQIVND (reference sequence). The CDR3 loop spans 15 amino acids. CDR3 region: CASIPGGGTMDEQFF. The DNA for the CDR3 is TGTGCCAGTATTCCGGGAGGCGGCACAATGGATGAGCAGTTCTTC.

The chain combines TRBV15 with TRBJ2-7; D is unclear. V shed 1 base and J shed 4 bases, with 11 bases lying between them. In germline, CDR1 is LNHNV, CDR2 YYDKDF (reference sequence). CDR3 length equals 14 residues. CDR3 nucleotides: TGTGCCACCAGCAGAGTCGGAGAGCTATACGAGCAGTACTTC. This gives the protein CATSRVGELYEQYF. The whole variable domain, filled in from reference TRBV15 and TRBJ2-7, reads DAMVIQNPRYQVTQFGKPVTLSCSQTLNHNVMYWYQQKSSQAPKLLFHYYDKDFNNEADTPDNFQSRRPNTSFCFLDIRSPGLGDTAMYLCATSRVGELYEQYFGPGTRLTVT.

The chain links TRBV2 to TRBJ2-2; D call uncertain. Trimming removed 5 bases at V and 5 bases at J, with 18 bases between. Germline CDR1 SNHLY, CDR2 FYNNEI. The CDR3 is made up of 16 amino acids. The CDR3 bases are TGTGCCAGCAGTAGGATAGGAGCGTCCAGAACCGGGGAGCTGTTTTTT. This codes for CASSRIGASRTGELFF. Looking up the rest from reference TRBV2 and TRBJ2-2 gives the full variable domain: EPEVTQTPSHQVTQMGQEVILRCVPISNHLYFYWYRQILGQKVEFLVSFYNNEISEKSEIFDDQFSVERPDGSNFTLKIRSTKLEDSAMYFCASSRIGASRTGELFFGEGSRLTVL.

To note about this clone: Other DNA sequences in the same sample also yield this CDR3. The chain employs TRBV9 and TRBJ1-3; perhaps TRBD1 as D (5 bases). CDR1 is SGDLS and CDR2 is YYNGEE in the germline V gene. CDR3 length equals 15 residues. Trimming cost V 0 bases and J 0 bases, with 7 bases left between them. For the CDR3, the DNA is TGTGCCAGCAGCGTAGAGGGGAGCTCTGGAAACACCATATATTTT. This codes for CASSVEGSSGNTIYF.

V usage is TRBV10-1 and J usage is TRBJ2-4, with 7 bases lining up with TRBD2. V shed 6 bases and J 3 bases; nucleotides not matched to a gene: 11. Germline CDR1 and CDR2: WNHNN and SYGVQD (reference sequence). The CDR3 runs to 16 residues. The CDR3 region has the DNA TGCGCCAGCAGGGTCGTGAGGGAGGGCGGCAAAAACATTCAGTACTTC. Its translation: CASRVVREGGKNIQYF.

This clone has only one observation. J is TRBJ2-5 and V is TRBV7-9, with 9 bases that match TRBD2. The CDR3 consists of 15 residues. Trimming took 6 bases from V and 5 from J; bases not matched to a gene: 10. Germline loops: CDR1 SEHNR, CDR2 FQNEAQ (reference sequence). The CDR3 region is CASRLAGGPRETQYF. In nucleotides, the CDR3 is TGTGCCAGCAGACTCGCGGGAGGGCCCCGGGAGACCCAGTACTTC.